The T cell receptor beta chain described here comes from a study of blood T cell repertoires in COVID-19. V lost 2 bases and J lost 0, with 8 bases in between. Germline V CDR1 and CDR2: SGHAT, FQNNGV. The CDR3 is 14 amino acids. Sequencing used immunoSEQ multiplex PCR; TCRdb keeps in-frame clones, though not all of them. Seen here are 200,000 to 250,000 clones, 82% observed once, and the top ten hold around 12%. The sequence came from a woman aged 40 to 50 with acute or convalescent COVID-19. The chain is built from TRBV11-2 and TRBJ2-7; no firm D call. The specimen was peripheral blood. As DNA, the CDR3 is TGTGCCAGCAGCTTACAGGCCAGCTCCTACGAGCAGTACTTC. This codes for CASSLQASSYEQYF.